This T cell receptor beta chain was recovered during a study of T cells in Graves' hyperthyroidism and ophthalmopathy. Uncontrolled infection, other autoimmune disease, pregnancy and lactation each barred patients from inclusion. It was 8.5 to 10 ml of fresh peripheral blood that supplied the PBMCs. This clonotype has just a few counts. RNA transcripts provided the source from which TCR beta CDR3 regions were amplified. The study used the HTBI primer set for a first-round RT-PCR of the TCR CDR3. TCRdb recomputed calls from the multiplex PCR reads with MiXCR, one row per CDR3 protein. The table includes 550,000 to 650,000 distinct CDR3 sequences, around 14% detected once. The CDR3 contains 16 residues. V lost 1 base, J lost 2 bases, and 15 bases lay in between. Looked up from germline, CDR1 is MNHGY and CDR2 is SVAAGI.

The sample consisted of blood. The receptor's source is a woman aged 30 to 39 with Graves' hyperthyroidism that later progressed to Graves' ophthalmopathy. The chain recombines TRBV6-9 with TRBJ2-7; a possible D gene is TRBD2 (7 bases). The CDR3 DNA follows: TGTGCCAGCAGTTATTGTGAGGGGGGGGAAGCCTACGAGCAGTACTTC. Protein: CASSYCEGGEAYEQYF.